Listed here are 24 T cell receptor beta chains from one sample, sequenced in a study of T cell responses to AZD1222 COVID-19 vaccine. Using immunoSEQ multiplex PCR, the repertoire was profiled, and TCRdb retains in-frame clones only, with some absent. The table shows tens of thousands of clones, with 85% to 90% occurring only once. The sample consisted of peripheral blood, taken 28 days after the second AZD1222 dose. These receptors all come from an adult who received the AZD1222 COVID-19 vaccine.

The V and J genes are TRBV6-1 and TRBJ1-4; perhaps TRBD1 as D (5 bases). Germline V gives CDR1 MNHNS, CDR2 SASEGT. V lost 3 bases and J lost 5, with 7 bases in between. The CDR3 has 13 amino acids. The CDR3 DNA reads as TGTGCCAGCAGTGAGGGGACGAATGAAAAACTGTTTTTT. This sequence encodes CASSEGTNEKLFF.

The chain employs TRBV6-4 and TRBJ2-7; 9 bases agree with TRBD1. The CDR3 runs to 15 residues. V was clipped by 0 bases and J by 7 bases; unmatched bases: 7. Looked up from germline, CDR1 is MRHNA and CDR2 is SNTAGT. The CDR3 coding sequence is TGTGCCAGCAGTGACTCCTGGGACAGGGAACCAGAGCAGTACTTC. The encoded protein is CASSDSWDREPEQYF.

The V and J genes are TRBV7-2 and TRBJ1-2; D ambiguous. The CDR3 length is 12 residues. Trimming pared 7 bases from V and 5 bases from J, leaving 11 bases between. Germline loops: CDR1 SGHTA, CDR2 FQGNSA. The CDR3, as DNA: TGTGCCAGCACCCAAGGGATTTATGGCTACACCTTC. It codes for CASTQGIYGYTF.

This clone has a handful of counts. The chain carries TRBV29-1 and TRBJ1-2, with D unclear. The CDR3 contains 13 residues. V was cut by 7 bases and J by 0 bases, with 12 bases left in between. CDR1 and CDR2 from the germline V gene are SQVTM and ANQGSEA. The CDR3, as DNA: TGCAGCGGACTGACCGATTCTAACTATGGCTACACCTTC. It encodes CSGLTDSNYGYTF.

The chain is built from TRBV3-1 (or the pseudogene TRBV3-2) and TRBJ1-2; unclear D gene. Germline CDR1 and CDR2: LGHDT and YNNKEL (reference sequence). V lost 1 base, J lost 0 bases, and 6 bases lay in between. The CDR3 is made up of 14 amino acids. CDR3 region: CASSQARSNYGYTF. The CDR3 region has the DNA TGTGCCAGCAGCCAAGCCCGCTCTAACTATGGCTACACCTTC.

The chain recombines TRBV2 with TRBJ1-5; TRBD1 matches 10 bases. V dropped 6 bases and J dropped 7; count of bases not matched to a gene: 9. The CDR3 loop spans 15 amino acids. Germline CDR1 reads SNHLY; CDR2 reads FYNNEI. This CDR3 is CASRPPRTGGQPQHF. In nucleotides, the CDR3 is TGTGCCAGCAGGCCTCCCCGGACAGGGGGGCAGCCCCAGCATTTT.

The chain couples TRBV2 to TRBJ2-3; 8 bases fit TRBD1. The V gene's germline CDR1 is SNHLY and CDR2 FYNNEI. V was pared by 6 bases and J by 0 bases, with 2 bases of the junction left unmatched. The CDR3 contains 14 residues. This CDR3 reads CASSGDRSTDTQYF. The DNA of the CDR3 is TGTGCCAGCAGCGGGGACAGGAGCACAGATACGCAGTATTTT.

This chain uses TRBV6-5 with TRBJ1-3; no firm D call. Trimming left V 9 bases short and J 1 base short, with 7 bases between. Germline V gene sequence: CDR1 MNHEY, CDR2 SVGAGI. This CDR3 region has 12 residues. Here the CDR3 reads CASVGSGNTIYF. Written as DNA, the CDR3 is TGTGCCAGTGTGGGATCTGGAAACACCATATATTTT.

The rearrangement uses TRBV19 and TRBJ1-6; the D is unclear. The CDR3 sequence is 14 residues long. Germline V gives CDR1 LNHDA, CDR2 SQIVND (reference sequence). V gave up 3 bases and J gave up 6 bases, with 9 bases separating them. The CDR3 region is CASSMDRGNSPLHF. CDR3 nucleotide sequence: TGTGCCAGTAGTATGGATAGAGGTAATTCACCCCTCCACTTT.

The chain employs TRBV12-3 or TRBV12-4 and TRBJ1-2; D is uncertain. CDR3 length: 12 amino acids. The ends were cut back, 2 bases at V and 7 bases at J, with 8 bases in the middle. CDR3 DNA sequence: TGTGCCAGCAGTTTAACCCGGGGTGGCTACACCTTC. Protein product: CASSLTRGGYTF.

The J gene is TRBJ1-1, the V gene TRBV27; weak D call: TRBD1 (5 bases). Germline V gene lookup returns CDR1 MNHEY and CDR2 SMNVEV (reference sequence). The CDR3 covers 15 residues. Trimming shortened V by 1 base and J by 2 bases, and 11 bases separated the two germline ends. CDR3 protein: CASSLFGGPNTEAFF. In DNA, the CDR3 is TGTGCCAGCAGTTTATTCGGGGGACCCAACACTGAAGCTTTCTTT.

V is TRBV7-9 and J is TRBJ1-1; D gene unclear. Deletions cut 1 base from V and 7 bases from J, with 7 bases between. The germline CDR1 and CDR2 sequences are SEHNR and FQNEAQ (reference sequence). The CDR3 sequence is 12 residues long. CDR3 residues: CASSLDGLEAFF. The CDR3 region has the DNA TGTGCCAGCAGCTTAGACGGACTTGAAGCTTTCTTT.

V gene TRBV6-6 combines with J gene TRBJ1-5, with a weak D call TRBD1 (5 bases). Germline-derived CDR1 and CDR2 are MNHNY and SVGAGI (reference sequence). Trimming cost V 2 bases and J 2 bases, with 7 bases left between them. The CDR3 has 14 residues. Here the CDR3 reads CASSYGAGNQPQHF. The CDR3 DNA is TGTGCCAGCAGTTACGGGGCAGGCAATCAGCCCCAGCATTTT.

The V call is TRBV30, the J call TRBJ1-2; TRBD1 might be the D (5 bases). The CDR3 runs to 12 residues. Germline-derived CDR1 and CDR2 are GTSNPN and SVGIG (reference sequence). V was trimmed by 2 bases and J by 6 bases, leaving 10 bases between them. CDR3 bases: TGTGCCTGGAGTATGGGGGGAAATGGCTACACCTTC. Protein: CAWSMGGNGYTF.

V gene TRBV7-9 combines with J gene TRBJ2-7; D ambiguous. The CDR3 is made up of 12 amino acids. Per the germline V gene, CDR1 is SEHNR and CDR2 is FQNEAQ (reference sequence). V was trimmed by 2 bases and J by 5 bases, leaving 7 bases between them. The CDR3 nucleotides are TGTGCCAGCAGCTTAAAGGAAAACGAGCAGTACTTC. This translates into CASSLKENEQYF.

This chain joins TRBV5-8 and TRBJ1-5; no firm D call. The CDR3 sequence is 14 residues long. From germline, CDR1 is SGHTS and CDR2 YDEGEE. Trimming cost V 2 bases and J 3 bases, with 9 bases left between them. The CDR3 nucleotides read TGTGCCAGCAGCTTAAAAGGACCCAATCAGCCCCAGCATTTT. Protein: CASSLKGPNQPQHF.

The V and J genes are TRBV3-1 (or the pseudogene TRBV3-2) and TRBJ1-1, with D tentatively TRBD1 (5 bases). The CDR3 runs to 13 residues. Trimming stripped 10 bases from V and 3 bases from J, with 15 bases between. CDR1 is LGHDT and CDR2 is YNNKEL in the germline V gene (reference sequence). The CDR3 loop is CATQGRGDTEAFF. In DNA, the CDR3 is TGTGCCACCCAGGGCCGGGGAGACACTGAAGCTTTCTTT.

V usage is TRBV29-1 and J usage is TRBJ1-1, with 9 nucleotides matching TRBD1. V gave up 7 bases and J gave up 3 bases; unmatched junction bases: 0. Germline lookup yields CDR1 SQVTM and CDR2 ANQGSEA. This CDR3 has 11 residues. The DNA for the CDR3 is TGCAGCGGGACAGGGGACACTGAAGCTTTCTTT. It is translated as CSGTGDTEAFF.

This sequence joins TRBV4-2 and TRBJ2-7; TRBD1 agrees at 8 bases. The V segment lost 4 bases and the J segment 0 bases; nucleotides outside the gene matches: 5. CDR3 length: 15 residues. CDR1 is LGHNA and CDR2 is YNFKEQ in the germline V gene. CDR3 protein: CASSPSGTGSYEQYF. CDR3 in DNA: TGTGCCAGCAGCCCTAGTGGGACAGGCTCCTACGAGCAGTACTTC.

This chain links TRBV18 with TRBJ2-5; D is undetermined. The CDR3 has 15 amino acids. Germline V lookup: CDR1 KGHSH, CDR2 LQKENI. V lost 0 bases, J lost 1 base, and 9 bases lay in between. Here the CDR3 reads CASSPPWNRQETQYF. DNA of the CDR3: TGTGCCAGCTCACCACCGTGGAACCGCCAAGAGACCCAGTACTTC.

This clone has a single count. This chain connects TRBV5-1 to TRBJ1-2; D remains unclear. CDR3 length equals 13 residues. In germline, CDR1 is SGHRS, CDR2 YFSETQ. The V and J ends lost 0 bases and 1 base respectively, with 4 bases between them. CDR3 region: CASSLGVNYGYTF. CDR3 nucleotides: TGCGCCAGCAGCTTGGGGGTTAACTATGGCTACACCTTC. Looking up the rest from reference TRBV5-1 and TRBJ1-2 gives the full variable domain: KAGVTQTPRYLIKTRGQQVTLSCSPISGHRSVSWYQQTPGQGLQFLFEYFSETQRNKGNFPGRFSGRQFSNSRSEMNVSTLELGDSALYLCASSLGVNYGYTFGSGTRLTVV.

V and J are TRBV7-2 and TRBJ1-2; 9 bases are shared with TRBD1. Germline-derived CDR1 and CDR2 are SGHTA and FQGNSA. With 5 bases clipped from V and 2 bases from J, the junction kept 6 bases outside the gene matches. The CDR3 runs 15 residues. CDR3 nucleotides: TGTGCCAGCAGCCTGGCGGACAGGGGAAACTATGGCTACACCTTC. Residues: CASSLADRGNYGYTF.

This chain links TRBV5-1 with TRBJ1-1; 8 nucleotides agree with TRBD1. CDR1 SGHRS and CDR2 YFSETQ come from the germline V gene. The V segment lost 3 bases and the J segment 4 bases; nucleotides outside the gene matches: 5. There are 14 residues in the CDR3. The CDR3 loop reads CASSSGQGSTEAFF. CDR3 sequence (DNA): TGCGCCAGCAGCTCAGGACAGGGATCCACTGAAGCTTTCTTT.

This chain connects TRBV5-8 to TRBJ2-1; a weak D match, TRBD1 (5 bases). Trimming stripped 6 bases from V and 4 bases from J, with 20 bases between. Germline V CDR1 and CDR2: SGHTS, YDEGEE. There are 16 residues in the CDR3. DNA for the CDR3: TGTGCCAGCACCGTATTAAGGGGTATAGGGTACAATGAGCAGTTCTTC. Protein: CASTVLRGIGYNEQFF.